This T cell receptor (beta chain) was sequenced in a study of radiotherapy plus CTLA-4 blockade in lung cancer. V lost 1 base and J lost 2, with 16 bases in between. Germline V CDR1 and CDR2: SGHDT, YYEEEE. This CDR3 spans 16 amino acids. Measured with immunoSEQ multiplex PCR; TCRdb has only the in-frame clones, and not every one. The data show 86,000 or so clones, with about 79% seen just once and approximately 3.9% held by the top ten. Focal radiation plus CTLA-4 blockade with ipilimumab was administered to patients who had chemo-refractory metastatic non-small-cell lung cancer. Source: peripheral blood, taken from a patient treated with radiotherapy plus ipilimumab. This receptor was identified in a human donor with non-small cell lung cancer who had a partial response to radiotherapy plus ipilimumab. Some clones in this sample may be carry-over from other donors' samples. The chain uses TRBV5-6 and TRBJ2-7; tentatively, D is TRBD1 (5 bases). CDR3 region: CASSLNGAPAPYEQYF. Here the CDR3 DNA reads TGTGCCAGCAGCTTGAATGGGGCACCCGCCCCCTACGAGCAGTACTTC.